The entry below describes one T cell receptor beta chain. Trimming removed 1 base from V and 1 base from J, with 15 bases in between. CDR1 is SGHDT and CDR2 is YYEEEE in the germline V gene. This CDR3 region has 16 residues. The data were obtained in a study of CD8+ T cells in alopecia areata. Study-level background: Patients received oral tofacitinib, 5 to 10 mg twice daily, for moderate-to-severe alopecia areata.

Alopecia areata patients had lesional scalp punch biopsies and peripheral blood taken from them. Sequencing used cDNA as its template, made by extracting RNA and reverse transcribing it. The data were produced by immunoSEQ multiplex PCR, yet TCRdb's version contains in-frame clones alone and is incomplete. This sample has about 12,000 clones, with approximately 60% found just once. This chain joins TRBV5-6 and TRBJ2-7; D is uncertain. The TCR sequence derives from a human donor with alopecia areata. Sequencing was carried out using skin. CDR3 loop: CASSLRPDFLSYEQYF. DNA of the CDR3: TGTGCCAGCAGCTTGAGACCTGACTTCCTATCCTACGAGCAGTACTTC.